The 28 T cell receptor beta chains given below trace back to one sample, sequenced in a study of PD-1 blockade in classical Hodgkin lymphoma. The assay was immunoSEQ multiplex PCR, and TCRdb's table has in-frame clones only and misses some. The sample has around 25,000 clones, around 68% seen once. Time point noted: cycle 4 day 1 (C4D1), after more than 5 weeks of nivolumab. With no exception, relapse followed autologous stem cell transplantation in all patients, and brentuximab vedotin exposure varied. The sequences come from peripheral blood mononuclear cells (PBMCs), collected before the fourth cycle of nivolumab. All receptors come from a human donor with classical Hodgkin lymphoma.

CDR3 residues: CASGRLAGPTGELFF. In DNA form, the CDR3 reads TGTGCCAGCGGGAGACTAGCGGGGCCCACCGGGGAGCTGTTTTTT. This chain connects TRBV6-1 to TRBJ2-2, with TRBD2 matching over 11 bases. Germline V gene lookup returns CDR1 MNHNS and CDR2 SASEGT. CDR3 length: 15 amino acids. V gave up 8 bases and J gave up 4 bases; unmatched junction bases: 6.

With regard to this clone: This likely came from a read error, as a far larger clone is one base away. The CDR3 loop reads CASSQGVHQQFF. CDR3 DNA sequence: TGTGCCAGCAGCCAAGGGGTTCATCAGCAGTTCTTC. This chain links TRBV11-3 with TRBJ2-1; tentative D call: TRBD1 (5 bases). CDR3 length: 12 amino acids. Germline CDR1 and CDR2: SGHNT and YENEEA. Trimming took off 5 bases at V and 11 bases at J, with 13 bases between the two ends. The variable domain in full, with the rest retrieved from reference TRBV11-3 and TRBJ2-1, is EAGVVQSPRYKIIEKKQPVAFWCNPISGHNTLYWYLQNLGQGPELLIRYENEEAVDDSQLPKDRFSAERLKGVDSTLKIQPAELGDSAVYLCASSQGVHQQFFGPGTRLTVL.

The count of this clone is one. The CDR3: CSARVVKALETQYF. The DNA of the CDR3 is TGCAGCGCCCGAGTGGTAAAGGCGTTGGAGACCCAGTACTTC. The gene calls are TRBV29-1 and TRBJ2-5; D ambiguous. This CDR3 is built from 14 residues. CDR1 and CDR2 (germline): SQVTM, ANQGSEA. Trimming took 7 bases from V and 5 from J, leaving 20 bases between them.

The gene calls are TRBV19 and TRBJ1-1; D is unclear. Germline V CDR1 and CDR2: LNHDA, SQIVND (reference sequence). CDR3 size: 13 residues. Deletions cut 0 bases from V and 5 bases from J, with 7 bases between. This CDR3 is CASSIEQSTEAFF. The CDR3 DNA reads as TGTGCCAGTAGTATAGAGCAGTCAACTGAAGCTTTCTTT.

J is TRBJ1-3 and V is TRBV7-9; no clear D. The germline V gene has CDR1 SEHNR and CDR2 FQNEAQ (reference sequence). Trimming stripped 5 bases from V and 4 bases from J, with 18 bases between. This CDR3 has 16 residues. The CDR3 loop reads CASSTIGRVSGNTIYF. CDR3 bases: TGTGCCAGCAGCACGATCGGAAGGGTTTCGGGAAACACCATATATTTT.

This clone occurred a few times. J is TRBJ1-2 and V is TRBV29-1; tentative D call: TRBD1 (5 bases). Between the trimmed V and J ends, which lost 4 bases and 4 bases, there was a span of 13 bases. The germline V gene has CDR1 SQVTM and CDR2 ANQGSEA. The CDR3 covers 13 residues. The CDR3 loop is CSVGGYGGYGYTF. The CDR3 DNA is TGCAGCGTTGGCGGTTACGGGGGCTATGGCTACACCTTC.

This clone was seen only a few times. V usage is TRBV6-5 and J usage is TRBJ1-5; no definite D call. V was cut by 8 bases and J by 0 bases, with 8 bases left in between. This CDR3 comprises 13 residues. Germline CDR1 reads MNHEY; CDR2 reads SVGAGI. The CDR3, as DNA: TGTGCCAGCCGGAGTTATAGCAATCAGCCCCAGCATTTT. Translating it yields CASRSYSNQPQHF.

This clone turned up a few times. The gene calls are TRBV28 and TRBJ2-7; the match to TRBD1 covers 7 bases. There are 13 residues in the CDR3. Germline CDR1 MDHEN, CDR2 SYDVKM. V was clipped by 5 bases and J by 6 bases; unmatched bases: 7. CDR3 loop: CASSPDRVGEQYF. DNA for the CDR3: TGTGCCAGCAGTCCTGACAGGGTCGGCGAGCAGTACTTC.

V is TRBV2 and J is TRBJ2-6, with D perhaps TRBD1 or TRBD2 (5 bases each). The CDR3 extends over 15 amino acids. Trimming took off 5 bases at V and 3 bases at J, with 11 bases between the two ends. Germline V gene data show CDR1 as SNHLY and CDR2 as FYNNEI. The CDR3 DNA reads as TGTGCCAGCAGTACTAGGGGAGTTGGGGCCAACGTCCTGACTTTC. Encoded protein: CASSTRGVGANVLTF.

The chain joins TRBV6-5 to TRBJ2-5, with no clear D. The V end was cut by 0 bases, the J end by 1 base, with 12 bases between. The CDR3 runs 16 residues. The germline gives CDR1 MNHEY, CDR2 SVGAGI. In DNA, the CDR3 is TGTGCCAGCAGTTACTCCCCAAACAGTGGCCAAGAGACCCAGTACTTC. Its protein product is CASSYSPNSGQETQYF.

CDR3 nucleotides: TGTGCCAGTAGTATGCAGAAAGGGGTCGGCATTCAGTACTTC. It encodes CASSMQKGVGIQYF. The chain uses TRBV19 and TRBJ2-4; tentatively, D is TRBD1 (5 bases). Between the trimmed V and J ends, which lost 3 bases and 9 bases, there was a span of 15 bases. CDR3 length: 14 residues. Germline CDR1 and CDR2: LNHDA and SQIVND (reference sequence). The full variable domain, in which reference TRBV19 and TRBJ2-4 provide the parts outside the CDR3, is DGGITQSPKYLFRKEGQNVTLSCEQNLNHDAMYWYRQDPGQGLRLIYYSQIVNDFQKGDIAEGYSVSREKKESFPLTVTSAQKNPTAFYLCASSMQKGVGIQYFGAGTRLSVL.

The CDR3 loop reads CASSLIGSGRAQLREKLFF. DNA of the CDR3: TGTGCCAGCAGTCTAATCGGCTCGGGACGAGCTCAACTAAGGGAAAAACTGTTTTTT. V is TRBV27 and J is TRBJ1-4, with D possibly being TRBD1 (5 bases). The CDR3 runs to 19 residues. Germline assignment: CDR1 MNHEY and CDR2 SMNVEV (reference sequence). V gave up 5 bases and J gave up 8 bases, with 30 bases separating them.

This clone qualifies as medium-sized (0.01 to 0.1%). This sample also contains other DNA sequences that code for the same CDR3. This chain uses TRBV29-1 with TRBJ2-6; the match to TRBD1 covers 10 bases. This CDR3 has 17 residues. The germline V gene has CDR1 SQVTM and CDR2 ANQGSEA. V lost 6 bases, J lost 3 bases, and 11 bases stayed unmatched. The CDR3, as DNA: TGCAGCGTGGAGGGGGACAGGGGTCTGGGTGGGGCCAACGTCCTGACTTTC. This sequence encodes CSVEGDRGLGGANVLTF.

The genes are TRBV7-9 and TRBJ2-7, with 8 bases matching TRBD1. The germline V gene encodes CDR1 SEHNR and CDR2 FQNEAQ (reference sequence). The CDR3 is 14 residues long. With 2 bases clipped from V and 3 bases from J, the junction kept 3 bases outside the gene matches. The CDR3 protein is CASSLNRGDYEQYF. DNA of the CDR3: TGTGCCAGCAGCTTAAACAGGGGGGACTACGAGCAGTACTTC. The full variable domain, rest sourced from reference TRBV7-9 and TRBJ2-7, is DTGVSQNPRHKITKRGQNVTFRCDPISEHNRLYWYRQTLGQGPEFLTYFQNEAQLEKSRLLSDRFSAERPKGSFSTLEIQRTEQGDSAMYLCASSLNRGDYEQYFGPGTRLTVT.

The J gene is TRBJ1-6, the V gene TRBV28; 7 bases agree with TRBD1. The CDR3 has 14 residues. The ends lost 6 bases at V and 7 bases at J; junction bases unmatched: 6. Germline lookup yields CDR1 MDHEN and CDR2 SYDVKM. CDR3: CASSPDRVNSPLHF. Here the CDR3 DNA reads TGTGCCAGCAGCCCCGACAGGGTGAATTCACCCCTCCACTTT.

V gene TRBV2 combines with J gene TRBJ1-1; TRBD1 is a possible D gene (6 bases). The CDR3 length is 16 residues. CDR1 is SNHLY, CDR2 FYNNEI, per germline. The V and J ends lost 4 bases and 0 bases respectively, with 15 bases between them. As DNA, the CDR3 is TGTGCCAGCAGTGGGGGGCTGGGCATAATGAACACTGAAGCTTTCTTT. This translates into CASSGGLGIMNTEAFF.

The chain links TRBV6-5 to TRBJ2-7; D is tentatively TRBD1 or TRBD2 (5 bases each). V lost 8 bases and J 4 bases, leaving 12 bases between the germline ends. The CDR3 runs 12 residues. Germline lookup yields CDR1 MNHEY and CDR2 SVGAGI. Here the CDR3 DNA reads TGTGCCAGCGGGGCGTGGGAGTACGAGCAGTACTTC. Its protein product is CASGAWEYEQYF.

This chain joins TRBV5-1 and TRBJ1-1; D uncertain. CDR1 and CDR2 (germline): SGHRS, YFSETQ. V lost 4 bases to trimming and J lost 5 bases, with 18 bases between them. The CDR3 is made up of 15 amino acids. The CDR3 DNA is TGCGCCAGCAGCAAGATCCCGGACCACTCAACTGAAGCTTTCTTT. Translated, it gives CASSKIPDHSTEAFF.

This clone has just one count. The V call is TRBV4-1, the J call TRBJ1-4; D possibly corresponds to TRBD1 (6 bases). Germline assignment: CDR1 MGHRA and CDR2 YSYEKL. The V end was cut by 2 bases, the J end by 7 bases, with 14 bases between. The CDR3 sequence is 15 residues long. The CDR3 DNA sequence: TGCGCCAGCAGCCAAATTCAGGGGCGTGTTGAAAAACTGTTTTTT. This codes for CASSQIQGRVEKLFF.

The chain uses TRBV19 and TRBJ2-1; the D is unclear. CDR1 and CDR2 (germline): LNHDA, SQIVND (reference sequence). This CDR3 has 14 residues. The germline V and J ends were trimmed by 5 bases and 5 bases, with 13 bases remaining between them. CDR3 coding DNA: TGTGCCAGTAGTGAGGTAACCCCCAACAATGAGCAGTTCTTC. Amino acid sequence: CASSEVTPNNEQFF.

The chain uses TRBV6-4 and TRBJ1-6; D might be TRBD1 (5 bases). V gave up 3 bases and J gave up 11 bases, with 5 bases separating them. The CDR3 covers 11 residues. Germline-derived CDR1 and CDR2 are MRHNA and SNTAGT. This chain's CDR3 is CASSEQAPLHF. As DNA, the CDR3 is TGTGCCAGCAGTGAACAGGCACCCCTCCACTTT.

The genes are TRBV10-3 and TRBJ2-1; 8 positions match TRBD1. The CDR3 extends over 14 amino acids. V shed 4 bases and J 5 bases; nucleotides not matched to a gene: 4. Germline V gene lookup returns CDR1 ENHRY and CDR2 SYGVKD. CDR3 sequence reads: CAISGGTGDNEQFF. The CDR3 DNA is TGTGCCATCAGTGGGGGGACAGGCGACAATGAGCAGTTCTTC.

This clone was counted only a few times. The chain employs TRBV27 and TRBJ2-7; 10 bases match TRBD2. CDR1 and CDR2 from the germline V gene are MNHEY and SMNVEV (reference sequence). CDR3 length: 18 amino acids. With 5 bases clipped from V and 2 bases from J, the junction kept 15 bases outside the gene matches. CDR3 sequence (DNA): TGTGCCAGCAGTCGCTCCGCTCCGACTAGCGGGCTGACCTACGAGCAGTACTTC. Its translation is CASSRSAPTSGLTYEQYF.

The chain combines TRBV30 with TRBJ2-2; TRBD1 aligns across 8 bases. This CDR3 is 13 amino acids long. V was pared by 5 bases and J by 4 bases, with 3 bases of the junction left unmatched. CDR1 and CDR2 from the germline V gene are GTSNPN and SVGIG (reference sequence). The DNA for the CDR3 is TGTGCCTGGGGACAGGGAGGCACCGGGGAGCTGTTTTTT. Amino acids: CAWGQGGTGELFF.

This clone came up once. V and J are TRBV4-2 and TRBJ2-1; 9 bases fit TRBD2. Unmatched junction bases numbered 19, after V lost 0 bases and J lost 10 bases. The germline gives CDR1 LGHNA, CDR2 YNFKEQ. This CDR3 is built from 19 residues. The CDR3 DNA reads as TGTGCCAGCAGCCAAGATCAAGGGTCCAGCGGGGGGCCCGCCGGGGAGCAGTTCTTC. It codes for CASSQDQGSSGGPAGEQFF.

V gene TRBV5-1 combines with J gene TRBJ2-3, with D perhaps matching TRBD1 or TRBD2 (5 bases each). Trimming removed 0 bases at V and 0 bases at J, with 8 bases between. This CDR3 region has 15 residues. Looked up from germline, CDR1 is SGHRS and CDR2 is YFSETQ. CDR3 in DNA: TGCGCCAGCAGCTTGGCGGGGCTCAGCACAGATACGCAGTATTTT. Its translation: CASSLAGLSTDTQYF.

The chain links TRBV27 to TRBJ2-5; D remains ambiguous. The V gene's germline CDR1 is MNHEY and CDR2 SMNVEV (reference sequence). The CDR3 loop spans 15 amino acids. V shed 2 bases and J shed 4 bases, with 14 bases lying between them. CDR3 sequence (DNA): TGTGCCAGCAGTTTAAGGTCGGTGGCGGCAGAGACCCAGTACTTC. Translation gives CASSLRSVAAETQYF.

This chain links TRBV5-1 with TRBJ1-6; D is undetermined. V lost 4 bases and J 9 bases, leaving 8 bases between the germline ends. In germline, CDR1 is SGHRS, CDR2 YFSETQ. The CDR3 sequence is 12 residues long. CDR3 in DNA: TGCGCCAGCAGCGAGGACCTTTCACCCCTCCACTTT. Amino acid sequence: CASSEDLSPLHF.